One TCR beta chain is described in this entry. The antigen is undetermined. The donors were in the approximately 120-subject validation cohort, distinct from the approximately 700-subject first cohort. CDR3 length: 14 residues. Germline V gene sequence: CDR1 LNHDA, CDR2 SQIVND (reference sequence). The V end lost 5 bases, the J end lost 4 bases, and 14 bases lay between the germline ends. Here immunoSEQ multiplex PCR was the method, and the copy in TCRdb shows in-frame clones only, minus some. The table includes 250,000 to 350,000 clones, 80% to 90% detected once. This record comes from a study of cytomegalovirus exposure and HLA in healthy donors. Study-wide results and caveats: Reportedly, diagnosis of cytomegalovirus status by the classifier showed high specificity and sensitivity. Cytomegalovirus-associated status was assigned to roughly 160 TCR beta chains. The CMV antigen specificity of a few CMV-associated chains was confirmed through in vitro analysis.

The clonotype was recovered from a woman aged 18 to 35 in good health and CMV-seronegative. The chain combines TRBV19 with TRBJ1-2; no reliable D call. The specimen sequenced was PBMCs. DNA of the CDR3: TGTGCCAGTAGTGCAGAGGCCTACTTCTATGGCTACACCTTC. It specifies CASSAEAYFYGYTF.